The 4 T cell receptor beta chains listed next were all sequenced from one sample in a study of T cell responses to AZD1222 COVID-19 vaccine. The assay was immunoSEQ multiplex PCR, and TCRdb's table has in-frame clones only and misses some. The repertoire consists of about 120,000 clones, with about 90% occurring once and the leading ten covering roughly 5%. The specimen comprised peripheral blood, sampled on day 0 of AZD1222 vaccination. Every receptor here comes from an adult in good health.

The genes are TRBV7-2 and TRBJ2-7, with a weak D call TRBD1 (6 bases). Per germline, CDR1 SGHTA and CDR2 FQGNSA. The CDR3 spans 16 residues. Trimming removed 1 base at V and 1 base at J, with 14 bases between. CDR3 sequence: CASSLVGTYQSYEQYF. Here the CDR3 DNA reads TGTGCCAGCAGCTTAGTCGGGACATATCAGTCCTACGAGCAGTACTTC.

This CDR3 is CASSHEAVMNTGELFF. DNA of the CDR3: TGTGCCAGCAGCCATGAAGCGGTTATGAACACCGGGGAGCTGTTTTTT. V usage is TRBV7-2 and J usage is TRBJ2-2, with a possible D match to TRBD2 (5 bases). Trimming removed 5 bases at V and 1 base at J, with 14 bases between. Germline CDR1 reads SGHTA; CDR2 reads FQGNSA. This CDR3 is 16 amino acids long.

The chain couples TRBV5-1 to TRBJ1-4; D is ambiguous. Germline-derived CDR1 and CDR2 are SGHRS and YFSETQ. Trimming shortened V by 4 bases and J by 8 bases, and 21 bases separated the two germline ends. This CDR3 is built from 16 residues. This CDR3 is CASSAESGGVWEKLFF. Here the CDR3 DNA reads TGCGCCAGCAGCGCCGAATCCGGCGGCGTCTGGGAAAAACTGTTTTTT. Full variable domain (outside the CDR3, taken from reference TRBV5-1 and TRBJ1-4): KAGVTQTPRYLIKTRGQQVTLSCSPISGHRSVSWYQQTPGQGLQFLFEYFSETQRNKGNFPGRFSGRQFSNSRSEMNVSTLELGDSALYLCASSAESGGVWEKLFFGSGTQLSVL.

The rearrangement uses TRBV7-9 and TRBJ1-1; D is uncertain. V gave up 6 bases and J gave up 7 bases, with 6 bases separating them. The CDR3 consists of 10 residues. Germline CDR1 is SEHNR and CDR2 is FQNEAQ (reference sequence). The chain's CDR3 is CASRVSEAFF. The DNA for the CDR3 is TGTGCCAGCAGAGTCAGTGAAGCTTTCTTT.